The 28 T cell receptor beta chains presented below share a single source sample, sequenced in a study of OX40 agonist ivuxolimab in advanced cancers. Data came from immunoSEQ multiplex PCR; TCRdb stores just in-frame clones and leaves some out. Of more than 80,000 clones detected, around nine tenths appear once; the ten largest clones hold 1.5% to 2%. The source was CD4+ or CD8+ T cells sorted from blood, collected in a trial of the OX40 agonist ivuxolimab. The receptors were sampled from an adult with an advanced solid tumor such as melanoma, head and neck, liver or kidney cancer.

The J gene is TRBJ2-1, the V gene TRBV9; D not resolved. CDR1 SGDLS and CDR2 YYNGEE come from the germline V gene. V lost 0 bases, J lost 7 bases, and 14 bases lay in between. The CDR3 length is 15 residues. In DNA form, the CDR3 reads TGTGCCAGCAGCGTAGACGTCGGCGATTTGAATGAGCAGTTCTTC. Its protein is CASSVDVGDLNEQFF.

The genes are TRBV5-1 and TRBJ1-2; 8 bases line up with TRBD1. Germline trimming cut 0 bases from V and 3 bases from J; bases unmatched to any gene: 4. Germline V gene data show CDR1 as SGHRS and CDR2 as YFSETQ. The CDR3 runs to 15 residues. The CDR3 loop reads CASSLVQGADYGYTF. The CDR3, as DNA: TGCGCCAGCAGCTTGGTGCAGGGGGCGGACTATGGCTACACCTTC.

A remark on this clone: One end of the junction varies from germline; a read error may be responsible. This chain links TRBV7-7 with TRBJ2-3; 9 bases align to TRBD2. Germline loops: CDR1 SSHAT, CDR2 FNYEAQ (reference sequence). The CDR3 sequence is 16 residues long. CDR3 nucleotide sequence: TGTGCTAGCAGCCCAGGAGCTAGCGGGGTCACAGATACGCAGTATTTT. Translating gives CASSPGASGVTDTQYF.

This sequence joins TRBV19 and TRBJ1-2; tentatively, D is TRBD1 (5 bases). The ends were cut back, 7 bases at V and 6 bases at J, with 18 bases in the middle. CDR1 LNHDA and CDR2 SQIVND come from the germline V gene (reference sequence). CDR3 length equals 14 residues. DNA of the CDR3: TGTGCCAGTAACGCGAAGTCGGGAGGGGATGGCTACACCTTC. This gives the protein CASNAKSGGDGYTF.

This clone was recorded a few times. J is TRBJ1-5 and V is TRBV2; no firm D call. CDR1 and CDR2 (germline): SNHLY, FYNNEI. With 4 bases removed from V and 3 bases from J, the gap between germline ends came to 13 bases. The CDR3 is made up of 15 amino acids. CDR3 DNA sequence: TGTGCCAGCAGTGCATCGGGAGTCCCCAATCAGCCCCAGCATTTT. Its translation is CASSASGVPNQPQHF. The full variable domain, completed using reference TRBV2 and TRBJ1-5, is EPEVTQTPSHQVTQMGQEVILRCVPISNHLYFYWYRQILGQKVEFLVSFYNNEISEKSEIFDDQFSVERPDGSNFTLKIRSTKLEDSAMYFCASSASGVPNQPQHFGDGTRLSIL.

In regard to this clone: Additional DNA sequences in this sample encode the identical CDR3. This rearrangement joins TRBV7-6 to TRBJ1-5; D remains unclear. This CDR3 comprises 15 residues. The V and J ends lost 0 bases and 7 bases respectively, with 13 bases between them. Germline V lookup: CDR1 SGHVS, CDR2 FNYEAQ. The CDR3 protein is CASSLAPSQGQPQHF. CDR3 in DNA: TGTGCCAGCAGCTTAGCTCCTTCACAAGGCCAGCCCCAGCATTTT.

The chain joins TRBV5-8 to TRBJ2-1; D not resolved. Per the germline V gene, CDR1 is SGHTS and CDR2 is YDEGEE. CDR3 length: 13 amino acids. V lost 2 bases and J 4 bases, leaving 7 bases between the germline ends. The CDR3 is CASSFSGYNEQFF. CDR3 DNA: TGTGCCAGCAGCTTTAGTGGTTACAATGAGCAGTTCTTC.

The chain couples TRBV7-6 to TRBJ2-1; 8 nucleotides match TRBD2. Per germline, CDR1 SGHVS and CDR2 FNYEAQ. V lost 5 bases, J lost 4 bases, and 7 bases stayed unmatched. The CDR3 is made up of 15 amino acids. The CDR3 DNA is TGTGCCAGCAGCCCCTTAGCGGGATCTTACAATGAGCAGTTCTTC. This translates into CASSPLAGSYNEQFF.

This sequence joins TRBV18 and TRBJ1-3; D remains ambiguous. This CDR3 has 17 amino acids. V was clipped by 4 bases and J by 1 base, with 17 bases between them. CDR1 KGHSH and CDR2 LQKENI come from the germline V gene. The CDR3 coding sequence is TGTGCCAGCTCACTACGGCCGGACTCGGCATCTGGAAACACCATATATTTT. It yields the protein CASSLRPDSASGNTIYF.

This clone came up once. The chain employs TRBV7-3 and TRBJ2-2, with a possible D match to TRBD1 (6 bases). The ends were cut back, 5 bases at V and 8 bases at J, with 15 bases in the middle. Germline values: CDR1 SGHTA, CDR2 FQGTGA. CDR3 length: 14 residues. The CDR3 reads CASSITGMAGELFF. In nucleotides, the CDR3 is TGTGCCAGCAGCATCACAGGGATGGCAGGGGAGCTGTTTTTT. The variable domain in full, completed from reference TRBV7-3 and TRBJ2-2, reads GAGVSQTPSNKVTEKGKYVELRCDPISGHTALYWYRQSLGQGPEFLIYFQGTGAADDSGLPNDRFFAVRPEGSVSTLKIQRTERGDSAVYLCASSITGMAGELFFGEGSRLTVL.

The rearrangement links TRBV6-1 to TRBJ1-4, with D unresolved. This CDR3 region has 14 residues. Germline lookup yields CDR1 MNHNS and CDR2 SASEGT. Trimming removed 8 bases at V and 5 bases at J, with 15 bases between. Here the CDR3 reads CASGQAVVNEKLFF. CDR3 nucleotides: TGTGCCAGCGGTCAGGCTGTGGTGAATGAAAAACTGTTTTTT.

The gene calls are TRBV9 and TRBJ2-7; a weak D match, TRBD1 (5 bases). The CDR3 covers 14 residues. V lost 2 bases to trimming and J lost 0 bases, with 9 bases between them. Germline V CDR1 and CDR2: SGDLS, YYNGEE. Here the CDR3 DNA reads TGTGCCAGCAGCGTCAACAGGCACTCCTACGAGCAGTACTTC. This codes for CASSVNRHSYEQYF. The full variable domain, its missing parts supplied by reference TRBV9 and TRBJ2-7, is DSGVTQTPKHLITATGQRVTLRCSPRSGDLSVYWYQQSLDQGLQFLIQYYNGEERAKGNILERFSAQQFPDLHSELNLSSLELGDSALYFCASSVNRHSYEQYFGPGTRLTVT.

V is TRBV2 and J is TRBJ2-1, with D tentatively TRBD2 (6 bases). V was shortened by 7 bases and J by 4 bases, with 14 bases between the two germline ends. The CDR3 consists of 14 residues. Germline lookup yields CDR1 SNHLY and CDR2 FYNNEI. The CDR3 loop is CASIRGTSYNEQFF. The CDR3 DNA follows: TGTGCCAGCATTCGCGGGACGTCTTACAATGAGCAGTTCTTC.

J is TRBJ2-7 and V is TRBV10-3; unclear D gene. Germline CDR1 reads ENHRY; CDR2 reads SYGVKD. The CDR3 consists of 11 residues. V lost 5 bases, J lost 3 bases, and 5 bases lay in between. This CDR3 reads CAISSLYEQYF. In DNA form, the CDR3 reads TGTGCCATCAGTTCGCTCTACGAGCAGTACTTC.

The chain joins TRBV7-2 to TRBJ2-1; D remains ambiguous. From germline, CDR1 is SGHTA and CDR2 FQGNSA. V lost 0 bases to trimming and J lost 9 bases, with 15 bases between them. The CDR3 contains 15 residues. The CDR3 coding sequence is TGTGCCAGCAGCTTAGCGCGAGTGGCTGTCAGTGAGCAGTTCTTC. It yields the protein CASSLARVAVSEQFF.

This clone was seen a handful of times. The V gene is TRBV5-1, the J gene TRBJ2-1, with TRBD2 matching 7 bases. Germline V lookup: CDR1 SGHRS, CDR2 YFSETQ. V shed 1 base and J 4 bases; nucleotides not matched to a gene: 2. The CDR3 runs 14 residues. The CDR3 loop reads CASSLRAGYNEQFF. The CDR3 region has the DNA TGCGCCAGCAGCTTGAGAGCGGGGTACAATGAGCAGTTCTTC.

The rearrangement joins TRBV19 to TRBJ2-7; TRBD2 aligns across 12 bases. J was trimmed by 2 bases and V by 5 bases; bases with no gene match: 7. This CDR3 has 16 amino acids. In germline, CDR1 is LNHDA, CDR2 SQIVND (reference sequence). The CDR3 DNA reads as TGTGCCAGTAGTCCGACGAGGACTAGCGGGACCTACGAGCAGTACTTC. The encoded protein is CASSPTRTSGTYEQYF.

This chain uses TRBV28 with TRBJ1-2; D is possibly TRBD1 (6 bases). V lost 3 bases and J lost 7, with 12 bases in between. Per germline, CDR1 MDHEN and CDR2 SYDVKM. This CDR3 is built from 13 residues. CDR3 amino acids: CASSFGGMAGYTF. Written as DNA, the CDR3 is TGTGCCAGCAGTTTCGGGGGCATGGCTGGCTACACCTTC.

This sequence joins TRBV29-1 and TRBJ1-5; 8 bases match TRBD1. V lost 0 bases and J lost 7; bases outside the gene matches: 5. The germline V gene has CDR1 SQVTM and CDR2 ANQGSEA. The CDR3 is made up of 14 amino acids. The CDR3 DNA reads TGCAGCGTTGAAGATGGGTCAGGGGGCCAGCCCCAGCATTTT. Amino acids: CSVEDGSGGQPQHF.

The J gene is TRBJ1-5, the V gene TRBV19; D is perhaps TRBD1 (6 bases). V was shortened by 8 bases and J by 2 bases, with 13 bases between the two germline ends. The CDR3 loop spans 14 amino acids. Germline lookup yields CDR1 LNHDA and CDR2 SQIVND (reference sequence). The CDR3 is CASAEQGRNQPQHF. CDR3 nucleotide sequence: TGTGCCAGTGCAGAACAGGGTCGCAATCAGCCCCAGCATTTT.

The chain carries TRBV2 and TRBJ1-2; D not certain. The CDR3 sequence is 11 residues long. V was pared by 2 bases and J by 8 bases, with 6 bases between. Germline loops: CDR1 SNHLY, CDR2 FYNNEI. The CDR3 sequence is CASSERRGYTF. The CDR3 DNA reads as TGTGCCAGCAGTGAACGAAGGGGCTACACCTTC.

The chain links TRBV7-2 to TRBJ2-7; 8 bases align to TRBD1. Germline V gene data show CDR1 as SGHTA and CDR2 as FQGNSA. After removal of 5 bases from V and 13 bases from J, the junction contained 13 bases not matched to a gene. This CDR3 spans 13 amino acids. The CDR3 coding sequence is TGTGCCAGCAGCCCGACACTCTCGACAGGGGAATACTTC. Protein: CASSPTLSTGEYF.

About this clone itself: An end of the junction differs from the germline gene, which may be a read error. The CDR3 DNA reads TGCGCCAGCGGTGACGTGGGAGGGCCGTCACAGACCCAGTACTTC. Its translation is CASGDVGGPSQTQYF. The V gene is TRBV10-2, the J gene TRBJ2-5; 7 bases fit TRBD2. This CDR3 has 15 residues. In germline, CDR1 is WSHSY, CDR2 SAAADI.

The V gene is TRBV11-2, the J gene TRBJ2-7, with no clear D. The CDR3 length is 14 residues. CDR1 SGHAT and CDR2 FQNNGV come from the germline V gene. Deletions cut 1 base from V and 2 bases from J, with 9 bases between. The CDR3 sequence is CASSLALLTYEQYF. CDR3 bases: TGTGCCAGCAGCTTAGCCCTCCTCACCTACGAGCAGTACTTC. The full variable domain, in which reference TRBV11-2 and TRBJ2-7 provide the parts outside the CDR3, is EAGVAQSPRYKIIEKRQSVAFWCNPISGHATLYWYQQILGQGPKLLIQFQNNGVVDDSQLPKDRFSAERLKGVDSTLKIQPAKLEDSAVYLCASSLALLTYEQYFGPGTRLTVT.

This chain uses TRBV28 with TRBJ2-4, with 8 nucleotides matching TRBD2. Trimming cost V 6 bases and J 8 bases; bases outside gene matches: 9. In germline, CDR1 is MDHEN, CDR2 SYDVKM. This CDR3 has 14 amino acids. CDR3 amino acids: CASRPGLDIDIQYF. The CDR3 region has the DNA TGTGCCAGCAGACCGGGACTAGATATAGACATTCAGTACTTC.

This clone has more than one count but fewer than ten. The chain joins TRBV7-6 to TRBJ2-7; tentative D call: TRBD2 (6 bases). The CDR3 totals 12 residues. V gave up 5 bases and J gave up 6 bases, with 11 bases separating them. Germline V gives CDR1 SGHVS, CDR2 FNYEAQ. The CDR3 DNA is TGTGCCAGCAGCGCGGGGCCGGGCGAGCAGTACTTC. It codes for CASSAGPGEQYF. Combining the CDR3 with reference TRBV7-6 and TRBJ2-7 gives the whole variable domain GAGVSQSPRYKVTKRGQDVALRCDPISGHVSLYWYRQALGQGPEFLTYFNYEAQQDKSGLPNDRFSAERPEGSISTLTIQRTEQRDSAMYRCASSAGPGEQYFGPGTRLTVT.

The chain joins TRBV7-9 to TRBJ2-3; D unclear. Germline assignment: CDR1 SEHNR and CDR2 FQNEAQ (reference sequence). This CDR3 comprises 12 residues. The V and J ends lost 7 bases and 6 bases respectively, with 11 bases between them. The CDR3 sequence: CASMTDGDTQYF. The CDR3 DNA reads TGTGCCAGCATGACGGATGGGGATACGCAGTATTTT. The whole variable domain, filled in from reference TRBV7-9 and TRBJ2-3, reads DTGVSQNPRHKITKRGQNVTFRCDPISEHNRLYWYRQTLGQGPEFLTYFQNEAQLEKSRLLSDRFSAERPKGSFSTLEIQRTEQGDSAMYLCASMTDGDTQYFGPGTRLTVL.

Turning to this clone: One junction end disagrees with the germline gene, perhaps due to a read error. The genes are TRBV7-2 and TRBJ2-7; 9 nucleotides line up with TRBD2. The germline V gene has CDR1 SGHTA and CDR2 FQGNSA. This CDR3 has 12 residues. The CDR3: CASSLASGRLLF. As DNA, the CDR3 is TGTGCCAGCAGCTTAGCCAGCGGGAGGTTACTGTTC.